This is a list of T cell receptor beta chains from one sample in a study of T cell responses to AZD1222 COVID-19 vaccine. The method was immunoSEQ multiplex PCR; TCRdb's version includes in-frame clones alone and lacks a portion of them. The table lists about 150,000 clones, approximately 90% of them singletons, with roughly 7% in the top ten. The sequences come from peripheral blood, collected after recovery from COVID-19. The receptors derive from an adult who had recovered from COVID-19. Both conserved end residues are part of each CDR3. The D gene is left open where the match is weak. A row's size may be missing; if present it is once, few, many or a size class.

clone_size	j_call	v_call	d_call	cdr3_nt	cdr3_aa
NA	TRBJ2-5	TRBV25-1	NA	TGTGCCAGCAGTGACCCGGGGTCCTCATGCCTAGACTTC	CASSDPGSSCLDF
NA	TRBJ2-3	TRBV28	NA	TGTGCCAGCAGCTTGAAGGCAGGGGCAGATACGCAGTATTTT	CASSLKAGADTQYF
NA	TRBJ2-2	TRBV11-2	NA	TGTGCCAGCAGCTCTAAGATATGGGGGGAGCTGTTTTTT	CASSSKIWGELFF
NA	TRBJ2-3	TRBV29-1	NA	TGCAGCGGCGAAGGACACCGCGGGGATACGCAGTATTTT	CSGEGHRGDTQYF
NA	TRBJ1-1	TRBV7-3	TRBD1	TGTGCCAGCAGCTTAACGGACAGGGCTGAAGCTTTCTTT	CASSLTDRAEAFF
NA	TRBJ2-2	TRBV5-1	TRBD1	TGCGCCAGCAGCTATGACAGGGCCGGGGAGCTGTTTTTT	CASSYDRAGELFF
NA	TRBJ2-3	TRBV5-4	NA	TGTGCCAGCAGCTTTTCGAAAGGCGCAGATACGCAGTATTTT	CASSFSKGADTQYF
NA	TRBJ2-3	TRBV6-5	NA	TGTGCCAGCAGTATGGCTGTCCTTCCAGATACGCAGTATTTT	CASSMAVLPDTQYF
NA	TRBJ1-6	TRBV7-2	NA	TGTGCCAGCACCCCGCAGGGTTGGTATAATTCACCCCTCCACTTT	CASTPQGWYNSPLHF
NA	TRBJ1-5	TRBV6-2/TRBV6-3	NA	TGTGCCAGCAGTTTCTTAGGGGTGAGCAATCAGCCCCAGCATTTT	CASSFLGVSNQPQHF
few	TRBJ1-5	TRBV19	NA	TGTGCCAGTAGTATAGAGTTCACCGCGGGGGGTCAGCCCCAGCATTTT	CASSIEFTAGGQPQHF
NA	TRBJ2-2	TRBV4-2	TRBD2	TGTGCCAGCAGCCGAACAGTAGCGGGAGGTTCCGGGGAGCTGTTTTTT	CASSRTVAGGSGELFF
NA	TRBJ2-7	TRBV7-9	NA	TGTGCCAGCAGCCCTATGGGGCAGGGGAAAGGCGAGCAGTACTTC	CASSPMGQGKGEQYF
NA	TRBJ1-2	TRBV3-1/TRBV3-2	NA	TGTGCCAGCAGCCAAGACGGTGCAGGCTATGGCTACACCTTC	CASSQDGAGYGYTF
NA	TRBJ1-2	TRBV19	TRBD1	TGTGCCAGTAGTTCAGTCGGTTCCGGGACAGGGTCCTATGGCTACACCTTC	CASSSVGSGTGSYGYTF
NA	TRBJ2-5	TRBV5-3	NA	TGTGCCAGAAGCTTTTCCCCCGGGGCCCAAGAGACCCAGTACTTC	CARSFSPGAQETQYF
NA	TRBJ2-1	TRBV2	TRBD1	TGTGCCAGCAGCGTTCGACAGGGAAGTCACGGTGAGCAGTTCTTC	CASSVRQGSHGEQFF
NA	TRBJ1-5	TRBV7-2	NA	TGTGCCAGCAGCCCCACAGGGTCGGGCGGTCAGCCCCAGCATTTT	CASSPTGSGGQPQHF
NA	TRBJ2-1	TRBV5-1	TRBD2	TGCGCCAGCAGCTTCGGACTAGCGGGAGGTGGTAGCGATGAGCAGTTCTTC	CASSFGLAGGGSDEQFF
NA	TRBJ2-7	TRBV6-6	NA	TGTGCCAGCAGCCACACTGGGACTTCCAACGAGCAGTACTTC	CASSHTGTSNEQYF
few	TRBJ2-1	TRBV4-1	NA	TGCGCCAGCAGCCAAGATATTGGTGAGCAGTTCTTC	CASSQDIGEQFF
NA	TRBJ2-7	TRBV5-1	NA	TGCGCCAGCAGCTTAACAGGGAGCTCCTACGAGCAGTACTTC	CASSLTGSSYEQYF
NA	TRBJ1-1	TRBV10-3	TRBD1	TGTGCCATCAGTGAGCGAACAGGGGACACTGAAGCTTTCTTT	CAISERTGDTEAFF
NA	TRBJ1-1	TRBV4-1	TRBD1	TGCGCCAGCAGCCCGGGACAGGGGAGTCTGAACACTGAAGCTTTCTTT	CASSPGQGSLNTEAFF